Listed below are T cell receptor beta chains from one sample, sequenced in a study of regulatory T cells in long-lasting Graves disease. TCRdb reprocessed the multiplex PCR reads via MiXCR and lists one record per CDR3 protein. This repertoire shows about 660,000 distinct CDR3 sequences, roughly 30% found once; its top ten account for about two fifths. This material consisted of peripheral blood mononuclear cells (PBMCs), taken when the disease was refractory, from a patient treated with antithyroid drugs. These receptors originate from a female donor with Graves disease. Both conserved end residues are part of each CDR3. Fields, in order: V gene, J gene, D gene, clone size, CDR3 protein, CDR3 DNA. A D gene is named only where the DNA matches it firmly. Rows give clone size only sometimes, using once, few, many, or a class for an expanded clone.

TRBV20-1	TRBJ1-2	.	.	CSARGDGAYGYTF	TGCAGTGCTAGAGGGGACGGAGCCTATGGCTACACCTTC
TRBV12-3/TRBV12-4	TRBJ2-7	TRBD2	many	CASSSGTSGRTGYEQYF	TGTGCCAGCAGTTCGGGGACTAGCGGGAGAACCGGCTACGAGCAGTACTTC
TRBV6-1	TRBJ2-5	TRBD2	.	CASSEARREGRGTQYF	TGTGCCAGCAGTGAAGCACGGCGGGAGGGCCGTGGGACCCAGTACTTC
TRBV28	TRBJ2-7	.	many	CASTPLGGYEQYF	TGTGCCAGCACCCCCCTCGGGGGCTACGAGCAGTACTTC
TRBV2	TRBJ1-1	.	many	CASRVDGNTEAFF	TGTGCCAGCAGAGTGGACGGAAACACTGAAGCTTTCTTT
TRBV19	TRBJ1-6	.	.	CASSGGSRPSSYNSPLHF	TGTGCCAGTAGTGGTGGGTCACGACCCAGCTCCTATAATTCACCCCTCCACTTT
TRBV10-1	TRBJ2-7	.	few	CASSASIGEQYF	TGCGCCAGCAGTGCTAGCATTGGCGAGCAGTACTTC
TRBV6-5	TRBJ2-1	TRBD2	.	CASSLLAGVVQDEQFF	TGTGCCAGCAGTTTACTAGCGGGGGTAGTACAAGATGAGCAGTTCTTC
TRBV27	TRBJ1-2	.	few	CASSLSAGAGYTF	TGTGCCAGCAGTTTATCAGCAGGGGCCGGCTACACCTTC
TRBV5-1	TRBJ1-1	TRBD1	.	CASSWDRKANTEAFF	TGCGCCAGCAGCTGGGACAGGAAAGCGAACACTGAAGCTTTCTTT
TRBV6-9	TRBJ2-7	TRBD2	.	CASSYSRLAGGYEQYF	TGTGCCAGCAGTTATTCCCGACTAGCGGGAGGCTACGAGCAGTACTTC
TRBV29-1	TRBJ2-5	TRBD1	many	CSVVGYRGVLETQYF	TGCAGCGTTGTGGGGTACAGGGGAGTGTTAGAGACCCAGTACTTC
TRBV27	TRBJ1-5	TRBD1	.	CASSPQGAYQPQHF	TGTGCCAGCAGTCCTCAGGGGGCGTATCAGCCCCAGCATTTT
TRBV7-2	TRBJ1-5	.	.	CASSLVLGLNQPQHF	TGTGCCAGCAGCCTGGTCTTGGGACTTAATCAGCCCCAGCATTTT
TRBV18	TRBJ1-2	TRBD1	.	CASHPAQGGGYTF	TGTGCCAGCCATCCGGCACAGGGGGGTGGCTACACCTTC
TRBV12-3/TRBV12-4	TRBJ2-1	TRBD2	.	CASSPTHQLAGGSYNEQFF	TGTGCCAGCAGTCCCACACACCAACTAGCGGGAGGATCTTACAATGAGCAGTTCTTC
TRBV20-1	TRBJ2-7	.	.	CSARGEGWGEQYF	TGCAGTGCTAGAGGTGAAGGGTGGGGAGAGCAGTACTTC
TRBV14	TRBJ1-1	.	.	CASSQLRGVTEAFF	TGTGCCAGCAGCCAGTTAAGAGGGGTCACTGAAGCTTTCTTT
TRBV29-1	TRBJ2-7	TRBD1	.	CSAGQDSYEQYF	TGCAGCGCTGGACAGGACTCCTACGAGCAGTACTTC
TRBV9	TRBJ1-1	.	.	CASSVVVGRTEAFF	TGTGCCAGCAGCGTAGTGGTGGGACGCACTGAAGCTTTCTTT
TRBV7-9	TRBJ1-1	.	.	CASSFRGPMNTEAFF	TGTGCCAGCAGCTTCAGGGGTCCCATGAACACTGAAGCTTTCTTT
TRBV5-1	TRBJ1-1	TRBD1	few	CASSYGTGLGNTEAFF	TGCGCCAGCAGCTACGGGACAGGGTTGGGGAATACTGAAGCTTTCTTT
TRBV29-1	TRBJ1-4	.	few	CSVGDFFNEKLFF	TGCAGCGTCGGGGACTTCTTTAATGAAAAACTGTTTTTT
TRBV5-1	TRBJ1-1	.	.	CASSLVGRRGTEAFF	TGCGCCAGCAGCTTGGTGGGCAGGAGGGGCACTGAAGCTTTCTTT
TRBV6-1	TRBJ1-5	.	.	CASRIEGAQPQHF	TGTGCCAGCAGAATCGAAGGGGCCCAGCCCCAGCATTTT
TRBV30	TRBJ1-5	TRBD1	.	CAWSLGTGALRGNQPQHF	TGTGCCTGGAGTCTAGGGACAGGGGCGCTTAGAGGCAATCAGCCCCAGCATTTT
TRBV6-1	TRBJ1-2	.	many	CASSDRGRGYTF	TGTGCCAGCAGTGACAGGGGTCGCGGCTACACCTTC
TRBV7-9	TRBJ2-1	.	.	CASSLALSYNEQFF	TGTGCCAGCAGCTTAGCGCTGAGCTACAATGAGCAGTTCTTC
TRBV28	TRBJ1-1	.	.	CASSEVVGVGLNTEAFF	TGTGCCAGCAGTGAAGTCGTGGGGGTGGGCTTGAACACTGAAGCTTTCTTT
TRBV4-2	TRBJ2-2	.	.	CASSQKAFPGTGELFF	TGTGCCAGCAGCCAAAAAGCTTTCCCGGGCACCGGGGAGCTGTTTTTT
TRBV2	TRBJ1-1	.	many	CASSDSWGTEAFF	TGTGCCAGCAGTGACAGCTGGGGGACTGAAGCTTTCTTT